This T cell receptor beta chain appears in the sequencing data of a study of blood T cell repertoires in COVID-19. Study as a whole: T cells, B-cell-depleted T cells, or PBMCs supplied cDNA or gDNA.

Cohorts were based on clinical histories the participants reported. Trimming removed 3 bases from V and 6 bases from J, with 14 bases in between. Germline loops: CDR1 MNHEY, CDR2 SVGEGT. This CDR3 contains 15 residues. Profiled with immunoSEQ multiplex PCR; TCRdb holds only in-frame clones, not every one. Here the sample spans 200,000 to 300,000 clones, about 89% being singletons. Sequenced sample: PBMCs or T cells enriched from blood (not recorded which). The chain couples TRBV6-2 or TRBV6-3 to TRBJ1-4; D perhaps matches TRBD1 (5 bases). This TCR came from a woman between 18 and 29 years old who had recovered from COVID-19. The chain's CDR3 is CASSYADIYDEKLFF. The CDR3 coding sequence is TGTGCCAGCAGTTATGCGGACATCTACGATGAAAAACTGTTTTTT.